This T cell receptor (beta chain) came from a study of shared clonotypes between healthy human individuals (dated by TCRdb to between 2020 and 2021). Study-level background: Three men and a couple of women, aged 18 to 49 years, made up the cohort. For each donor, three plates each were used for CD4 naive and CD4 memory, two plates were used for CD8 naive, and one plate was used for CD8 memory. To estimate repertoire size and how much clonotypes are shared between individuals, the study performed deep sequencing of blood TCR repertoires from a few healthy adults. Libraries were prepared and TCR repertoires were sequenced by different laboratories using diverse techniques, in order to increase sequencing depth and limit assay-specific biases. Leukapheresis yielded between about 0.9 and 9 billion PBMCs per donor.

In regard to this clone: Its antigen remains undetermined. Within one base of it there is no much larger clone, and no base qualities were kept.

Using the deep immunoSEQ assay, TCR CDR3 regions were amplified from genomic DNA by multiplex PCR. Extracted genomic DNA from each cell subset was spread evenly across all wells of several immunoSEQ 96-well plates, with each plate serving as a replicate. For sorted subsets, about 200 ng genomic DNA, equal to tens of thousands of T cell genomes, was loaded into each replicate PCR. The purified libraries were quantified using a Qubit 3.0 fluorometer, sized with a Bioanalyzer 2100, and then quantified again using the KAPA Library Quantification kit. Each immunoSEQ 96-well plate was sequenced on its own single-read 150-cycle Illumina NextSeq 550 flow cell. In the original analysis: Because only junctional sequences without quality scores were contained in the immunoSEQ output, filtering matching that applied to full-length reads could not be performed. Sequences were annotated with PyIR, a Python wrapper for IgBLAST v1.9, and V/J genes and CDR3 were assigned using IMGT germline references. Any read was removed if the V/J assignment was weak (E-value above 1e-6), the CDR3 was missing, or the read contained stop codons, out-of-frame junctions, or ambiguous translated residues. A V3J clonotype was defined by an identical inferred V gene, J gene, and CDR3 amino acid sequence. Percentage overlap between repertoires was calculated by dividing the number of shared unique clonotypes by the size of the smaller repertoire. Richness of each repertoire was evaluated using RTK rarefaction, the Chao1 estimator, and Recon v2.1 estimates of unobserved clonotypes. OLGA was used to compute generation probabilities for all TCRbeta clonotypes that the gDNA method yielded from four donors. This is the immuneACCESS table as TCRdb keeps it, with only in-frame sequences that have V and J called. A part of the clones is gone; compared with another copy, unresolved V genes explain less than half, and the rest is unexplained. V and J calls plus clone size are reproduced from that table; the DNA served to infer D and trimming. The sample profile shows about 990,000 clones; about 80% of them were found once. The leading ten clones occupy roughly 0.61% of the sample.

The study at large found these results: Incomplete sequencing was indicated by rarefaction of sorted-subset datasets, despite the large sequencing depth. When several donors were compared, the shared fraction of clonotypes was roughly 5% for naive CD4, approximately 3.5% for naive CD8, about 2.5% for memory CD4, and less than 0.5% for memory CD8. Compared with non-shared clonotypes, the clonotypes found in all four sorted-subset donors had higher generation probabilities. Naive subsets generally had larger estimated clonotype richness than memory subsets did. Based on pairwise subsampling, the degree of clonotype sharing among donors was expected to be affected by sequencing depth. Sampling was restricted to blood, and TCR repertoires in tissue are likely to differ from TCR repertoires in blood. The genetic and exposure-history diversity represented was limited by the small number of donors.

Donors were healthy HIV-negative adults with no recently reported acute infections or vaccinations. Every donor was a Caucasian adult residing in Nashville, Tennessee, USA. CD4+ T cells were enriched through magnetic negative selection, after which naive cells were positively selected on CD45RA and the remaining negative fraction served as the memory subset. Blood was collected by leukapheresis, and PBMCs were isolated by Ficoll-Histopaque density gradient centrifugation and then cryopreserved in liquid nitrogen vapor phase. Purity and quantity of every magnetically sorted T cell population were checked by analytical flow cytometry. Each sorted fraction had its genomic DNA isolated and then quantified by UV absorbance on a Nanodrop 2000c. Via the germline V gene (reference sequence), CDR1 is LNHDA and CDR2 SQIVND. The germline V end is reduced by 6 bases and the J end by 8 bases; junction bases left unmatched: 7. From the cysteine up to the phenylalanine, the CDR3 has a length of 14 residues. The entry retains the CDR3 DNA only, 42 bases that are in frame from base 1.

The receptor's source is a man between 18 and 35 years old in good health. Some clones in this sample may be carry-over from other donors' samples. The sample taken for sequencing was memory CD4+ T cells from PBMCs. The sample's cell subset or site, from its label and the paper: CD45RA-negative fraction. The sequence links TRBV19 to TRBJ2-2; 9 bases in between match TRBD2. The DNA sequence is TGTGCCAGTAGCCGTAGCGGGAGCTCAGGGGAGCTGTTTTTT. This yields the protein CASSRSGSSGELFF.